This TCR beta chain derives from a study of T cell responses to AZD1222 COVID-19 vaccine. Study at large: Second-dose intervals near 4 or 12 weeks were combined. The study's findings and limits: The study reported that nearly half of spike-specific TCRs target unmutated variant regions. Seropositive status at baseline applied to only a handful of AZD1222 recipients. Donors were largely white British and mainly female; clonal diversity was possibly underestimated.

Points on this clone: Its specificity is not known.

Germline trimming cut 0 bases from V and 4 bases from J; bases unmatched to any gene: 6. CDR3 size: 16 residues. The germline V gene has CDR1 SGHRS and CDR2 YFSETQ. Assay used: immunoSEQ multiplex PCR; TCRdb lists only in-frame clones, some missing. The sample carries roughly 93,000 clones, 75% to 90% recorded once. The J gene is TRBJ2-1, the V gene TRBV5-1; the match to TRBD2 covers 8 bases. The sequenced sample was peripheral blood, obtained on day 0 of AZD1222 vaccination. This clonotype was obtained from an adult in good health. CDR3 sequence reads: CASSLGPAGAYNEQFF. CDR3 nucleotides: TGCGCCAGCAGCTTGGGCCCAGCGGGAGCGTACAATGAGCAGTTCTTC.